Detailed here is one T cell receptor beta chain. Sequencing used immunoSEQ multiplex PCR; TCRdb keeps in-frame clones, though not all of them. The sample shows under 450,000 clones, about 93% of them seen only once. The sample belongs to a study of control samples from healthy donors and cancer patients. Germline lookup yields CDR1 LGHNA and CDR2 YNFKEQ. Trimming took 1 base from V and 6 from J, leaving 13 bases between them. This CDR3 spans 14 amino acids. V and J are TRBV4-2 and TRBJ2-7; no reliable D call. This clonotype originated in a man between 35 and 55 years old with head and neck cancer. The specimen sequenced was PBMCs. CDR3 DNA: TGTGCCAGCAGCCAAGGCGAGCCCGGCGGCGAGCAGTACTTC. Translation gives CASSQGEPGGEQYF.